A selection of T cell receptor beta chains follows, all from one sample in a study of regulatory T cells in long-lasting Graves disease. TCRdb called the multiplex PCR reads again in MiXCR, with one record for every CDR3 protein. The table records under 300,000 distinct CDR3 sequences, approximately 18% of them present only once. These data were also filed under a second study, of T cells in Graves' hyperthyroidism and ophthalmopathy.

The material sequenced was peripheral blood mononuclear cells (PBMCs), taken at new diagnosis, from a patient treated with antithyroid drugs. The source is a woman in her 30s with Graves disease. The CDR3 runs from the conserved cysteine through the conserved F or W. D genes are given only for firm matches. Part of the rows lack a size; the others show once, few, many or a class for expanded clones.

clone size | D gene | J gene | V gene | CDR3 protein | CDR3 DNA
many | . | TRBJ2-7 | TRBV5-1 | CASSLDSTSYEQYF | TGCGCCAGCAGCTTGGACAGCACCTCCTACGAGCAGTACTTC
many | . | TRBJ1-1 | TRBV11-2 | CASSLGATEAFF | TGTGCCAGCAGCTTAGGTGCGACTGAAGCTTTCTTT
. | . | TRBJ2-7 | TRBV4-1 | CASSHTRRPHEQYF | TGCGCCAGCAGCCACACCCGGCGCCCTCACGAGCAGTACTTC
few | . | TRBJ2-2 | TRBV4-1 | CASDSNTGELFF | TGCGCCAGCGACTCGAACACCGGGGAGCTGTTTTTT
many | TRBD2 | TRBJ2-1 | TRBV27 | CASSLGGGYNEQFF | TGTGCCAGCAGCTTAGGCGGGGGCTACAATGAGCAGTTCTTC
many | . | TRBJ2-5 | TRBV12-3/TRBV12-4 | CASRFRGGRETQYF | TGTGCCAGCAGGTTCAGGGGGGGGCGAGAGACCCAGTACTTC
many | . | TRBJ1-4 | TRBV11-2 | CASSSESPGHLLETNEKLFF | TGTGCCAGCAGCTCCGAGTCCCCGGGACACCTCCTTGAAACTAATGAAAAACTGTTTTTT
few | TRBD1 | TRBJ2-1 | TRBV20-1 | CSARSPTGTSYNEQFF | TGCAGTGCTAGATCCCCGACAGGGACCTCCTACAATGAGCAGTTCTTC
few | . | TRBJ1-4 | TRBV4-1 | CASSQGAGYEKLFF | TGCGCCAGCAGCCAGGGGGCCGGGTATGAAAAACTGTTTTTT
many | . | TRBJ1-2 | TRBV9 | CASSAEVRGTVDGYTF | TGTGCCAGCAGCGCCGAGGTTAGGGGAACTGTTGACGGCTACACCTTC
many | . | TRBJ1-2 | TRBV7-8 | CASSLKTSNYGYTF | TGTGCCAGCAGCTTAAAGACAAGCAACTATGGCTACACCTTC
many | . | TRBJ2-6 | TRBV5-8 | CASSLVEVLSGANVLTF | TGTGCCAGCAGCTTGGTTGAAGTCCTCTCTGGGGCCAACGTCCTGACTTTC
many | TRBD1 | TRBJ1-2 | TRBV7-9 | CASSLAEVGDRYGYTF | TGTGCCAGCAGCTTAGCGGAGGTGGGGGACAGATATGGCTACACCTTC
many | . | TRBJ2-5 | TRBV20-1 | CSARTDGLQETQYF | TGCAGTGCTAGAACAGACGGGCTCCAAGAGACCCAGTACTTC
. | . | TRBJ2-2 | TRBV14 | CASSQGGSAWELFF | TGTGCCAGCAGCCAAGGGGGCAGCGCCTGGGAGCTGTTTTTT
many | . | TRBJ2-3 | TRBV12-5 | CASGLVARGTDTQYF | TGTGCTAGTGGTTTGGTAGCCCGGGGCACAGATACGCAGTATTTT
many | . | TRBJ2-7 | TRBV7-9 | CASSPLGDYEQYF | TGTGCCAGCTCACCACTAGGGGACTACGAGCAGTACTTC
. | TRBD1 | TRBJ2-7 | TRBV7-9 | CASTRGDRDLYEQCF | TGTGCCAGCACACGGGGGGACAGGGACCTCTACGAGCAGTGCTTC
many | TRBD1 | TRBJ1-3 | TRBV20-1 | CSARGTTGDSGNTIYF | TGCAGTGCTAGAGGGACCACAGGGGACTCTGGAAACACCATATATTTT
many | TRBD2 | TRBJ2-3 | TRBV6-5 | CASSYWGTGGEDTQYF | TGTGCCAGCAGTTACTGGGGAACCGGGGGGGAAGATACGCAGTATTTT
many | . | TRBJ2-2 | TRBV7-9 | CASSFKGAGELFF | TGTGCCAGCAGCTTCAAGGGTGCCGGGGAGCTGTTTTTT
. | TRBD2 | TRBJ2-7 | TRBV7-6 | CASSPSGGVGEEQYF | TGTGCCAGCAGCCCAAGCGGGGGCGTGGGTGAGGAGCAGTACTTC
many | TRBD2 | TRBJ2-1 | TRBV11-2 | CASSLGASGGAGEQFF | TGTGCCAGCAGCCTGGGGGCTAGCGGGGGGGCGGGTGAGCAGTTCTTC
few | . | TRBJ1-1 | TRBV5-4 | CASTGRGGTEAFF | TGTGCCAGCACGGGGAGGGGCGGAACTGAAGCTTTCTTT
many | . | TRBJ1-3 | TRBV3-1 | CASSRNSGNTIYF | TGTGCCAGCAGCCGGAATTCTGGAAACACCATATATTTT
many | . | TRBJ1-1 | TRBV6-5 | CASVTGTLRSEAFF | TGTGCCAGCGTTACCGGGACTTTAAGAAGTGAAGCTTTCTTT
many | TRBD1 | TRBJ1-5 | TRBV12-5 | CASGLTGGQPQHF | TGTGCTAGTGGCTTGACAGGGGGCCAGCCCCAGCATTTT
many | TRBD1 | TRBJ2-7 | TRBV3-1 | CASSRSDRGYEQYF | TGTGCCAGCAGCCGCTCTGACAGGGGTTACGAGCAGTACTTC
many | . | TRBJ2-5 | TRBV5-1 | CASSSGHTEETQYF | TGCGCCAGCAGCTCGGGGCATACCGAAGAGACCCAGTACTTC
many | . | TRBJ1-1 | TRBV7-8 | CASSAGAGTEAFF | TGTGCCAGCTCTGCGGGAGCAGGCACTGAAGCTTTCTTT
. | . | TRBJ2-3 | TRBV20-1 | CSALPRVASTDTQYF | TGCAGTGCCTTGCCGCGGGTCGCTAGCACAGATACGCAGTATTTT
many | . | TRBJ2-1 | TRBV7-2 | CASSLASGYNEQFF | TGTGCCAGCAGCTTAGCTAGCGGCTACAATGAGCAGTTCTTC
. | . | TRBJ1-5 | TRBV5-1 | CASSMDPNQPQHF | TGCGCCAGCAGTATGGACCCCAATCAGCCCCAGCATTTT
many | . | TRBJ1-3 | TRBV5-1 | CASSASGTSGNTIYF | TGCGCCAGCAGCGCGTCAGGAACCTCTGGAAACACCATATATTTT
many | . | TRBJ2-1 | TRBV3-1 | CASSQAANANEQFF | TGTGCCAGCAGCCAGGCTGCCAATGCCAATGAGCAGTTCTTC
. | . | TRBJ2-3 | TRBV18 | CASSPQGPSTDTQYF | TGTGCCAGCTCACCACAGGGACCTAGCACAGATACGCAGTATTTT